The clone carrying this T cell receptor (beta chain) was seen once. The J segment lost 5 bases and the V segment lost 1 base, leaving 7 bases of the junction unmatched. The CDR3 is 15 amino acids. In germline, CDR1 is PRHDT, CDR2 FYEKMQ (reference sequence). The data were obtained in a study of blood T cell repertoires in COVID-19. Profiled with immunoSEQ multiplex PCR; TCRdb holds only in-frame clones, not every one. In the table there are around 110,000 clones, 90% of which are singletons. This sequence was found in a human donor with active COVID-19. The donor label of this sample is uncertain. The sample consisted of peripheral blood. The gene calls are TRBV13 and TRBJ2-7, with TRBD2 identical over 8 bases. The CDR3 sequence: CASSLVLAGRDEQYF. The CDR3 DNA follows: TGTGCCAGCAGCTTAGTTTTAGCGGGGAGGGACGAGCAGTACTTC.